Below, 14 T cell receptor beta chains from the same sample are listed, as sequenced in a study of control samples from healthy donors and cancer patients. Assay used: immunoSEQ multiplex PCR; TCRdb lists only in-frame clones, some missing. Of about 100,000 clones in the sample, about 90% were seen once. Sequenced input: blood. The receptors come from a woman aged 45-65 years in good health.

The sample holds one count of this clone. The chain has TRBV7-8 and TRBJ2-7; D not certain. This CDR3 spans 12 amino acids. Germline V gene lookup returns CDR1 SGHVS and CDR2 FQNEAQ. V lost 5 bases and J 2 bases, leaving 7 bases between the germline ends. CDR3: CASSHYTYEQYF. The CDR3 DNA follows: TGTGCCAGCAGCCACTACACCTACGAGCAGTACTTC.

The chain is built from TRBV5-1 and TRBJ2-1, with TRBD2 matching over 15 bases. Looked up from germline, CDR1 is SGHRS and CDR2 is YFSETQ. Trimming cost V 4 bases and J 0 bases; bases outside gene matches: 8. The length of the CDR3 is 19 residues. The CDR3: CASSPPGLAGGSSYNEQFF. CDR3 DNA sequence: TGCGCCAGCAGCCCCCCGGGACTAGCGGGGGGCAGCTCCTACAATGAGCAGTTCTTC.

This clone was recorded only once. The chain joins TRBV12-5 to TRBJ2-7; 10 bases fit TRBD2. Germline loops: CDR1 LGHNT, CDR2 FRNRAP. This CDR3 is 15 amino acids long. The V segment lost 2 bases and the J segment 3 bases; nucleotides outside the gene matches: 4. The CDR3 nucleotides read TGTGCTAGTGGTTTGCCCTCTAGCGGGGGCTACGAGCAGTACTTC. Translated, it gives CASGLPSSGGYEQYF. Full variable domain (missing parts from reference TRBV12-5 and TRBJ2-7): DARVTQTPRHKVTEMGQEVTMRCQPILGHNTVFWYRQTMMQGLELLAYFRNRAPLDDSGMPKDRFSAEMPDATLATLKIQPSEPRDSAVYFCASGLPSSGGYEQYFGPGTRLTVT.

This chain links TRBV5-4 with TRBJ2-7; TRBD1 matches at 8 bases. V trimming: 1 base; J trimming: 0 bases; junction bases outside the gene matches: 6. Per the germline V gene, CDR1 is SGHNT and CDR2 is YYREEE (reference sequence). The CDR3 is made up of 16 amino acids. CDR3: CASSLFQGARSYEQYF. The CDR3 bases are TGTGCCAGCAGCTTGTTTCAGGGGGCGCGCTCCTACGAGCAGTACTTC.

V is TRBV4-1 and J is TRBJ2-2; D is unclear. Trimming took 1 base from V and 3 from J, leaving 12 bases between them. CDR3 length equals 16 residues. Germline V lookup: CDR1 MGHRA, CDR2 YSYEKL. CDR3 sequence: CASSQAGYVDTGELFF. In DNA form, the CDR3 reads TGCGCCAGCAGCCAAGCAGGCTACGTGGACACCGGGGAGCTGTTTTTT.

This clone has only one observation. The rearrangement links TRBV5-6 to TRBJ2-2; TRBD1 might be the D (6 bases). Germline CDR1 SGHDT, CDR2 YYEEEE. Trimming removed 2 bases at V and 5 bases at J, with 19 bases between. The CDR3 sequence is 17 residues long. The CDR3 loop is CASSLLQGSGETGELFF. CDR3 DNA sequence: TGTGCCAGCAGCTTACTACAGGGATCGGGCGAAACCGGGGAGCTGTTTTTT.

Here the CDR3 reads CSVVRNRGRDYGYTF. DNA for the CDR3: TGCAGCGTTGTGCGGAACAGGGGGCGGGACTATGGCTACACCTTC. The chain links TRBV29-1 to TRBJ1-2, with TRBD1 matching 9 bases. Unmatched junction bases numbered 9, after V lost 4 bases and J lost 3 bases. CDR1 SQVTM and CDR2 ANQGSEA come from the germline V gene. CDR3 length: 15 residues.

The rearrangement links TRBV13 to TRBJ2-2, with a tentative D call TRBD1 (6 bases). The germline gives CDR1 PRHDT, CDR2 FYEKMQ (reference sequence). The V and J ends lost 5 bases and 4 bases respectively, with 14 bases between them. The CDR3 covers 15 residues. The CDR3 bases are TGTGCCAGCAGCACCCAACGGGACACCACCGGGGAGCTGTTTTTT. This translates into CASSTQRDTTGELFF.

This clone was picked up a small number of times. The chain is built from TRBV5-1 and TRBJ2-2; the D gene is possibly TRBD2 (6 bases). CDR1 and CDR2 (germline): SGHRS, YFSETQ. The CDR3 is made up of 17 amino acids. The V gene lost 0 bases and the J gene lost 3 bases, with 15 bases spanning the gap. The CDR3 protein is CASSLGHRDSDTGELFF. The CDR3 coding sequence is TGCGCCAGCAGCTTGGGTCACCGGGACTCTGACACCGGGGAGCTGTTTTTT.

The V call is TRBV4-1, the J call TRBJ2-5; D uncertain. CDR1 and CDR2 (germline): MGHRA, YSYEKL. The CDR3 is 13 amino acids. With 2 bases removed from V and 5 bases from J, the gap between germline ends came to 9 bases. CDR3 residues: CASSQRADETQYF. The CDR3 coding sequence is TGCGCCAGCAGCCAAAGGGCCGACGAGACCCAGTACTTC.

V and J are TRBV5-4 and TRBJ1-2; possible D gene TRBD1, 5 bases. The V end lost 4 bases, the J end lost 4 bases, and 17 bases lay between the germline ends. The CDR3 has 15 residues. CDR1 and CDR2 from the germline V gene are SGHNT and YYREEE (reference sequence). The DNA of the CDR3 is TGTGCCAGCAGCCAAGGGACGGCACTATCCTATGGCTACACCTTC. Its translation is CASSQGTALSYGYTF.

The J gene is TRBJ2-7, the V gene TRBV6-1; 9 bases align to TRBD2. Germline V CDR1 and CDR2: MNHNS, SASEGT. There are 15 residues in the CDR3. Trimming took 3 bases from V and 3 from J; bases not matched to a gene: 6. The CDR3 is CASSDQGSGGYEQYF. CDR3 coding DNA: TGTGCCAGCAGTGATCAGGGTAGCGGGGGCTACGAGCAGTACTTC.

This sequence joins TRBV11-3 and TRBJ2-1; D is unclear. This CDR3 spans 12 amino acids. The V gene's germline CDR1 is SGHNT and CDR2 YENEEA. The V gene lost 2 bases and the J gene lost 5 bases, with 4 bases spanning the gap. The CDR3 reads CASSLLDNEQFF. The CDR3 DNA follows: TGTGCCAGCAGCTTACTTGACAATGAGCAGTTCTTC. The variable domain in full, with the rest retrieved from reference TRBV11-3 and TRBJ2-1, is EAGVVQSPRYKIIEKKQPVAFWCNPISGHNTLYWYLQNLGQGPELLIRYENEEAVDDSQLPKDRFSAERLKGVDSTLKIQPAELGDSAVYLCASSLLDNEQFFGPGTRLTVL.

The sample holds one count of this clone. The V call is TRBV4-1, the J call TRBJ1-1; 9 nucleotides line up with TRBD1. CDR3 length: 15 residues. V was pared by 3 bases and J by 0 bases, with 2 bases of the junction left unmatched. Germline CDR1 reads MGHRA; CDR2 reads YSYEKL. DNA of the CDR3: TGCGCCAGCAGCCATGGGGACAGGGTGAACACTGAAGCTTTCTTT. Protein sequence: CASSHGDRVNTEAFF.